The 5 T cell receptor beta chains given below trace back to one sample, sequenced in a study of control samples from healthy donors and cancer patients (dated by TCRdb to about 2020). The protocol used for the library was the immunoSEQ multiplex PCR assay. The source is immuneACCESS, and TCRdb retained only in-frame sequences with V and J called. Part of the clones is not carried over; for the studies checked, unresolved V genes explain less than half of this, and the remainder is unexplained. Across this sample there are under 150,000 clones, with more than 85% seen only once. The ten largest clones capture roughly 2.7% of the sample. Sequenced input: blood. These receptors originate from a man aged 25 to 40 in good health.

V usage is TRBV2 and J usage is TRBJ2-1; TRBD2 is a possible D gene (5 bases). Deletions cut 5 bases from V and 6 bases from J, with 11 bases between. There are 13 residues in the CDR3. From germline, CDR1 is SNHLY and CDR2 FYNNEI. The DNA for the CDR3 is TGTGCCAGCAGTCCCAGGACTCTCAATGAGCAGTTCTTC. Protein: CASSPRTLNEQFF.

This clone appeared once. The CDR3 reads CASSPWTGTYEQYF. The CDR3 nucleotides are TGTGCCAGCAGCCCTTGGACGGGAACTTACGAGCAGTACTTC. The chain carries TRBV14 and TRBJ2-7; D possibly corresponds to TRBD2 (5 bases). V gave up 4 bases and J gave up 4 bases, with 14 bases separating them. CDR1 SGHDN and CDR2 FVKESK come from the germline V gene. The CDR3 extends over 14 amino acids.

This chain uses TRBV6-5 with TRBJ1-3, with D perhaps TRBD1 (6 bases). The length of the CDR3 is 15 residues. V was pared by 2 bases and J by 4 bases, with 12 bases between. Per germline, CDR1 MNHEY and CDR2 SVGAGI. The CDR3 nucleotides are TGTGCCAGCAGTTACCGTCAGGGGACGGGAAACACCATATATTTT. It encodes CASSYRQGTGNTIYF.

This chain joins TRBV7-6 and TRBJ1-4; a weak D match, TRBD1 (5 bases). Per germline, CDR1 SGHVS and CDR2 FNYEAQ. This CDR3 region has 17 residues. Between the trimmed V and J ends, which lost 0 bases and 1 base, there was a span of 12 bases. CDR3 nucleotide sequence: TGTGCCAGCAGCTTAGCGCTTCTGGGGGGAACTAATGAAAAACTGTTTTTT. This codes for CASSLALLGGTNEKLFF.

CDR3 coding DNA: TGTGCCAGTAGTATAAGGACAGACTTAGCAACTAATGAAAAACTGTTTTTT. It is translated as CASSIRTDLATNEKLFF. The V call is TRBV19, the J call TRBJ1-4; the D gene is possibly TRBD1 (6 bases). The CDR3 is made up of 17 amino acids. The germline CDR1 and CDR2 sequences are LNHDA and SQIVND (reference sequence). V shed 2 bases and J shed 0 bases, with 13 bases lying between them.